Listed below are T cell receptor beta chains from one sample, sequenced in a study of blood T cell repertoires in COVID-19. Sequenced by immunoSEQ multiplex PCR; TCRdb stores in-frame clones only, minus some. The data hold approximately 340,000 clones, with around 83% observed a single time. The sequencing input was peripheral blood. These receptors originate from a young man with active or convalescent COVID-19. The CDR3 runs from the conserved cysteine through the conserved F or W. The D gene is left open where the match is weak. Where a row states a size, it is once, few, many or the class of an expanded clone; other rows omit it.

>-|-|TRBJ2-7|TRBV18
TGTGCCAGCTCACCATCTCTCCAAACAGTCGTCGAGCAGTACTTC
CASSPSLQTVVEQYF
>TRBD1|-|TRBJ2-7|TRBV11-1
TGTGCCAGCAGCTCCAGGGGGCACTTGAGGGAGCAGTACTTC
CASSSRGHLREQYF
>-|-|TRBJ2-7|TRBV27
TGTGCCAGCAGACTCCGGGGGACCTACGAGCAGTACTTC
CASRLRGTYEQYF
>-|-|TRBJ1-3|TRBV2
TGTGCCAGCGGGGGGGCGACTGGAAACACCATATATTTT
CASGGATGNTIYF
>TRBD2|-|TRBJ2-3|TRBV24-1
TGTGCCACCAGTGAGCTTCTCCCTATAGCGGGGGGGCCCTCAGATACGCAGTATTTT
CATSELLPIAGGPSDTQYF
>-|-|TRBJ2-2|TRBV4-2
TGTGCCAGCAGCCAAGCCCCAGCGGCCACCGGGGAGCTGTTTTTT
CASSQAPAATGELFF
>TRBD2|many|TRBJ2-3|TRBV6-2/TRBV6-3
TGTGCCAGCAGTTCACCCTACTTACTAGCGAACACAGATACGCAGTATTTT
CASSSPYLLANTDTQYF
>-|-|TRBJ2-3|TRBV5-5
TGTGCCAGCAGCTTCGAGACTAGGGGTTTAGATACGCAGTATTTT
CASSFETRGLDTQYF
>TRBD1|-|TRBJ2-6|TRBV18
TGTGCCAGCTCACCGGGACAGGGGACGGGCTCTGGGGCCAACGTCCTGACTTTC
CASSPGQGTGSGANVLTF
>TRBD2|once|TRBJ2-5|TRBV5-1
TGCGCCAGCTCCCCTACTAGCGGGACTCGAGAGACCCAGTACTTC
CASSPTSGTRETQYF
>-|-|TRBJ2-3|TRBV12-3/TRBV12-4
TGTGCCAGCAGTTTGCAGGATACGCAGTATTTT
CASSLQDTQYF
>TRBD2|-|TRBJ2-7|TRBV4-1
TGCGCCAGCAGCAGGCTAGCGGGGGGTTTCCTCTCCTACGAGCAGTACTTC
CASSRLAGGFLSYEQYF
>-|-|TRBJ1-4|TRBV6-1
TGTGCCAGCAGTGAAGCCCTAGCCCGGGAGAAACGACTGTTTTTT
CASSEALAREKRLFF
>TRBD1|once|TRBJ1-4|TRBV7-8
TGTGCCAGCAGCCCCAGGACAGGGGGCTTTGAAAAACTGTTTTTT
CASSPRTGGFEKLFF
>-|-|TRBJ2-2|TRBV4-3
TGCGCCAGCAGCCAAGGGCGCAGGGGAGGGGAGCTGTTTTTT
CASSQGRRGGELFF